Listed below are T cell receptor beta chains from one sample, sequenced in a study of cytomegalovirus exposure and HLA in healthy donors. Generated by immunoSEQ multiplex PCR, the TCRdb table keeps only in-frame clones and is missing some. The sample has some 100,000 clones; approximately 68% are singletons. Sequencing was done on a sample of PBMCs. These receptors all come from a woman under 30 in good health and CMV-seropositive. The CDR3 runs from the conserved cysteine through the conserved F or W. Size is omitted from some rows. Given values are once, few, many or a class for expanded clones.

CASSQGKQPQHF,TRBV13,TRBJ1-5,.
CASNDFDRAPSYEQYF,TRBV6-6,TRBJ2-7,.
CASSLGGTGIEDTQYF,TRBV5-1,TRBJ2-3,.
CASSPGLAATFYEQYF,TRBV5-4,TRBJ2-7,.
CASSFDRGANYGYTF,TRBV7-2,TRBJ1-2,.
CASNQGGLGNEQFF,TRBV14,TRBJ2-1,.
CASSRGTSGSTDTQYF,TRBV7-9,TRBJ2-3,.
CASSKTGLAGISYSTDTQYF,TRBV7-3,TRBJ2-3,few
CASSSDRGPMNTEAFF,TRBV27,TRBJ1-1,.
CASSHGSYEQYF,TRBV14,TRBJ2-7,few
CASNAGEGTDTQYF,TRBV28,TRBJ2-3,few
CASSRGAGGPDTQYF,TRBV6-5,TRBJ2-3,.
CASSGQGVAYEQYF,TRBV6-5,TRBJ2-7,once
CASSVESRGAGELFF,TRBV9,TRBJ2-2,.
CASCSAGTDTGELFF,TRBV2,TRBJ2-2,many
CASSYLTGSTDTQYF,TRBV28,TRBJ2-3,.
CASSLGQSSYEQYF,TRBV5-4,TRBJ2-7,.
CASSLRWTRDTLYEQYF,TRBV4-1,TRBJ2-7,.
CASSTGTGRAKLFF,TRBV9,TRBJ1-4,once
CASSSMTSAPSTDTQYF,TRBV7-2,TRBJ2-3,.
CASSGFNSNQPQHF,TRBV9,TRBJ1-5,.
CASRTSGSNYEQYF,TRBV28,TRBJ2-7,once
CASSMRGPGETQYF,TRBV19,TRBJ2-5,.
CASSLASVAGEEQYF,TRBV7-2,TRBJ2-5,.
CASSSPNEQFF,TRBV28,TRBJ2-1,.
CASSQPIVLGDRGLMNTEAFF,TRBV5-1,TRBJ1-1,.
CACSTFEGPQHF,TRBV30,TRBJ1-5,.
CSARQNNEQFF,TRBV20-1,TRBJ2-1,.
CTSTQGTSGYNEQFF,TRBV28,TRBJ2-1,.
CASRPSGGGEKLFF,TRBV28,TRBJ1-4,few
CAWRQGDNEQFF,TRBV30,TRBJ2-1,.
CASSTSSGSSYEQYF,TRBV19,TRBJ2-7,.
CASSLTGENTIYF,TRBV6-5,TRBJ1-3,few
CASSEPDLAGADEQFF,TRBV28,TRBJ2-1,.
CASSPWTAYSNQPQHF,TRBV9,TRBJ1-5,few
CASSDRSQWGHTDTQYF,TRBV6-4,TRBJ2-3,.
CASSQARESYNEQFF,TRBV4-3,TRBJ2-1,.
CASGLGVGHEQYF,TRBV12-5,TRBJ2-7,.
CASKSAGFGYTF,TRBV5-6,TRBJ1-2,.
CASSGGLAPYSGANVLTF,TRBV7-2,TRBJ2-6,.
CASSRWGGDSREQYF,TRBV25-1,TRBJ2-7,.
CASSPGGQGSYEQYF,TRBV28,TRBJ2-7,few
CASSGSRTGGSVQYF,TRBV6-5,TRBJ2-5,.
CAWSAGMGDEQYF,TRBV30,TRBJ2-7,.
CASSPGGSYEQYF,TRBV6-5,TRBJ2-7,once
CASSTLVSSYEQYF,TRBV27,TRBJ2-7,.
CASSPRGGGQETQYF,TRBV7-2,TRBJ2-5,.
CATGTQGTDTQYF,TRBV10-3,TRBJ2-3,few
CASSLALQGAHTF,TRBV5-4,TRBJ1-2,.
CASSSIWGQGDYNVRVETQYF,TRBV21-1,TRBJ2-5,.
CASSRGASGGDEQYF,TRBV5-6,TRBJ2-7,.
CASSFGAGEGILASYEQYF,TRBV7-6,TRBJ2-7,.